One and the same sample provided the 32 T cell receptor beta chains below, sequenced in a study of blood T cells in healthy people across ages (dated by TCRdb to the mid-2010s). The library was obtained by 5' RACE. Sequenced on an Illumina HiSeq 2500. A second PCR of roughly 7 to 12 cycles was run with a J-beta primer mix and a sample-barcoded 5' primer. TCRdb trimmed public reads at Q25 via fastp, called clones via MiXCR and kept in-frame beta chains. Rows are unified per CDR3 protein, each entry keeping the most common DNA and genes. This sample holds about 2 million distinct CDR3 sequences; around 50% were observed only once. The ten top clones hold approximately 2.1% of the sample. Sequencing was carried out using blood. The receptors come from a woman aged 35 to 49 in good health.

This chain connects TRBV7-9 to TRBJ2-1; 12 bases line up with TRBD2. CDR3 length equals 15 residues. J was trimmed by 6 bases and V by 3 bases; bases with no gene match: 3. From germline, CDR1 is SEHNR and CDR2 FQNEAQ (reference sequence). As DNA, the CDR3 is TGTGCCAGCAGCTTTGGACTAGCGGGGCTCAATGAGCAGTTCTTC. Residues: CASSFGLAGLNEQFF. The entire variable domain, with the rest obtained from reference TRBV7-9 and TRBJ2-1, is as follows: DTGVSQNPRHKITKRGQNVTFRCDPISEHNRLYWYRQTLGQGPEFLTYFQNEAQLEKSRLLSDRFSAERPKGSFSTLEIQRTEQGDSAMYLCASSFGLAGLNEQFFGPGTRLTVL.

The sample holds a few counts of this clonotype. V gene TRBV6-5 combines with J gene TRBJ2-1; 8 bases fit TRBD2. The germline CDR1 and CDR2 sequences are MNHEY and SVGAGI. The CDR3 length is 14 residues. The junction had 9 bases not matched to a gene; V was cut back by 5 bases and J by 9 bases. The CDR3 protein is CASSRGGGGIEQFF. For the CDR3, the DNA is TGTGCCAGCAGTCGGGGGGGTGGTGGAATTGAGCAGTTCTTC.

This clonotype was detected only a few times. This chain uses TRBV20-1 with TRBJ1-2; no clear D. The CDR3 is 11 amino acids. CDR1 and CDR2 from the germline V gene are DFQATT and SNEGSKA (reference sequence). The V gene lost 0 bases and the J gene lost 6 bases, with 5 bases spanning the gap. The CDR3 nucleotides are TGCAGTGCTAGAGAACCCAATGGCTACACCTTC. Translation gives CSAREPNGYTF.

A note on this clonotype: The junction departs from germline at one end; a sequencing error may be responsible. V is TRBV7-8 and J is TRBJ1-4, with D possibly TRBD1 on 5 matching bases. CDR1 is SGHVS and CDR2 is FQNEAQ in the germline V gene. This CDR3 region has 16 residues. The CDR3 reads CVSSSITGGFDEKLFF. CDR3 nucleotide sequence: TGTGTCAGCAGCTCCATCACGGGGGGGTTCGATGAAAAACTGTTTTTT.

This clonotype has ten or more counts. The V gene is TRBV7-9, the J gene TRBJ2-3; D is unclear. The CDR3 totals 12 residues. V lost 4 bases to trimming and J lost 4 bases, with 6 bases between them. The germline V gene encodes CDR1 SEHNR and CDR2 FQNEAQ (reference sequence). The CDR3 reads CASSSVADTQYF. CDR3 in DNA: TGTGCCAGCAGCTCCGTGGCAGATACGCAGTATTTT.

This clonotype was recorded only once. The CDR3 coding sequence is TGTGCCAGCAAAGAGACAGTCTCCTACAATGAGCAGTTCTTC. Translated: CASKETVSYNEQFF. The chain couples TRBV11-2 to TRBJ2-1; tentative D call: TRBD1 (5 bases). Germline V lookup: CDR1 SGHAT, CDR2 FQNNGV. This CDR3 is built from 14 residues. Trimming took 7 bases from V and 0 from J, leaving 10 bases between them. Complete variable domain (other parts from reference TRBV11-2 and TRBJ2-1): EAGVAQSPRYKIIEKRQSVAFWCNPISGHATLYWYQQILGQGPKLLIQFQNNGVVDDSQLPKDRFSAERLKGVDSTLKIQPAKLEDSAVYLCASKETVSYNEQFFGPGTRLTVL.

Remarks on this clonotype: One end of the junction varies from germline; a read error may be responsible. The chain employs TRBV7-2 and TRBJ2-1; D gene ambiguous. The CDR3 has 13 amino acids. Looked up from germline, CDR1 is SGHTA and CDR2 is FQGNSA. The CDR3 coding sequence is TGTGCCAGCAGCTTCCCGGATTACAATGAGCAGCTCTTC. As protein: CASSFPDYNEQLF.

This clonotype has a count of ten or more. The chain joins TRBV10-3 to TRBJ2-1; 8 positions match TRBD2. The germline gives CDR1 ENHRY, CDR2 SYGVKD. The CDR3 is 17 amino acids. The V segment lost 0 bases and the J segment 4 bases; nucleotides outside the gene matches: 8. CDR3 amino acids: CAISESGSGGPYNEQFF. As DNA, the CDR3 is TGTGCCATCAGTGAGTCGGGGAGCGGGGGCCCTTACAATGAGCAGTTCTTC.

This clonotype was counted a few times. This rearrangement joins TRBV6-2 or TRBV6-3 to TRBJ2-5; D may be TRBD1 (6 bases). There are 20 residues in the CDR3. The germline V gene encodes CDR1 MNHEY and CDR2 SVGEGT. Trimming took 2 bases from V and 0 from J, leaving 25 bases between them. The CDR3 region is CASSYRDRTLDRRYQETQYF. The CDR3 coding sequence is TGTGCCAGCAGTTACCGTGATAGGACTTTGGACAGACGGTACCAAGAGACCCAGTACTTC.

The rearrangement uses TRBV28 and TRBJ1-2; D is undetermined. Per the germline V gene, CDR1 is MDHEN and CDR2 is SYDVKM. This CDR3 has 11 residues. Trimming took off 6 bases at V and 8 bases at J, with 10 bases between the two ends. CDR3 bases: TGTGCCAGCAGAAGGTCGGCCGGCTACACCTTC. Protein sequence: CASRRSAGYTF.

The chain carries TRBV29-1 and TRBJ2-5; D is unresolved. This CDR3 is 15 amino acids long. Germline V gives CDR1 SQVTM, CDR2 ANQGSEA. Here the CDR3 DNA reads TGCTGCGCATCAGATATCAGGATATTACAAGAGACCCAGTACTTC. Translation gives CCASDIRILQETQYF.

The J gene is TRBJ2-3, the V gene TRBV20-1; tentatively, D is TRBD2 (6 bases). This CDR3 is built from 16 residues. Trimming shortened V by 5 bases and J by 5 bases, and 23 bases separated the two germline ends. CDR1 is DFQATT, CDR2 SNEGSKA, per germline (reference sequence). CDR3 in DNA: TGCAGTGCTCCCAACCTTGGCGGGGTCGGCGGAGATACGCAGTATTTT. Translation: CSAPNLGGVGGDTQYF.

This clonotype was observed a few times. Here the CDR3 DNA reads TGTGCCAGCTCACCGTCCCGGACTAGGGGAGAGACCCAGTACTTC. Its translation is CASSPSRTRGETQYF. The V gene is TRBV18, the J gene TRBJ2-7; 7 bases match TRBD2. The DNA end lines up better with TRBJ2-5; the J call may be wrong. Germline V CDR1 and CDR2: KGHSH, LQKENI. The CDR3 is 15 amino acids.

A few counts support this clonotype. The J gene is TRBJ1-2, the V gene TRBV13, with 10 bases fitting TRBD1. The junction had 6 bases not matched to a gene; V was cut back by 0 bases and J by 5 bases. This CDR3 is 16 amino acids long. Per the germline V gene, CDR1 is PRHDT and CDR2 is FYEKMQ (reference sequence). CDR3 in DNA: TGTGCCAGCAGCTTAGGCCGGGAGGGACAGGGGTATGGCTACACCTTC. Amino acids: CASSLGREGQGYGYTF.

The genes are TRBV15 and TRBJ2-1; D possibly corresponds to TRBD1 (6 bases). Between the trimmed V and J ends, which lost 3 bases and 7 bases, there was a span of 16 bases. The germline gives CDR1 LNHNV, CDR2 YYDKDF (reference sequence). This CDR3 is built from 15 residues. CDR3 nucleotides: TGTGCCACCAGCAGCCGGCAGGGGCTAAGGAATGAGCAGTTCTTC. Amino acid sequence: CATSSRQGLRNEQFF.

For the CDR3, the DNA is TGTGCCAGCAGCTACGGACCGCTACCCTATAGCAATCAGCCCCAGCATTTT. Translating gives CASSYGPLPYSNQPQHF. J is TRBJ1-5 and V is TRBV21-1. TRBV21-1 is deemed a pseudogene. This CDR3 is built from 17 residues.

The chain has TRBV29-1 and TRBJ2-1; D not resolved. CDR3 length: 12 amino acids. CDR1 is SQVTM, CDR2 ANQGSEA, per germline. Trimming pared 8 bases from V and 6 bases from J, leaving 14 bases between. The CDR3 loop reads CSSNRAVNEQFF. Written as DNA, the CDR3 is TGCAGCAGTAATCGGGCCGTCAATGAGCAGTTCTTC.

This chain uses TRBV7-2 with TRBJ2-3; 9 positions match TRBD1. This CDR3 comprises 15 residues. The germline gives CDR1 SGHTA, CDR2 FQGNSA. Losses at the gene ends were 1 base for V and 8 bases for J; bases not matched to a gene: 7. CDR3 protein: CASSLGDRGSGTQYF. In DNA, the CDR3 is TGTGCCAGCAGCTTAGGTGACAGGGGGTCTGGTACGCAGTATTTT.

The chain is built from TRBV27 and TRBJ1-6; D not resolved. The germline V gene encodes CDR1 MNHEY and CDR2 SMNVEV (reference sequence). Trimming cost V 2 bases and J 7 bases, with 9 bases left between them. The length of the CDR3 is 14 residues. The CDR3 DNA is TGTGCCAGCAGTTTAAGGGCCGGGAATTCACCCCTCCACTTT. It yields the protein CASSLRAGNSPLHF.

This clonotype has only a few counts. The chain is built from TRBV20-1 and TRBJ2-1; D not certain. The ends were cut back, 5 bases at V and 0 bases at J, with 8 bases in the middle. This CDR3 spans 13 amino acids. From germline, CDR1 is DFQATT and CDR2 SNEGSKA (reference sequence). As DNA, the CDR3 is TGCAGTGCTCCCGAGAGCTCCTACAATGAGCAGTTCTTC. Translated: CSAPESSYNEQFF.

This clonotype was observed a handful of times. The J gene is TRBJ2-3, the V gene TRBV27, with 11 bases fitting TRBD2. J lost 3 bases, V lost 8 bases, and 4 bases had no gene match. Germline V gene data show CDR1 as MNHEY and CDR2 as SMNVEV (reference sequence). The CDR3 has 14 residues. CDR3 bases: TGTGCCAGCGGGGGACTAGCGGTAACAGATACGCAGTATTTT. It encodes CASGGLAVTDTQYF.

The CDR3 reads CASSTIRRDEQYF. CDR3 nucleotides: TGTGCCAGCAGTACCATAAGACGAGACGAGCAGTACTTC. J is TRBJ2-7 and V is TRBV6-2 or TRBV6-3; D gene unclear. The V end was cut by 5 bases, the J end by 5 bases, with 13 bases between. Germline V gene lookup returns CDR1 MNHEY and CDR2 SVGEGT. CDR3 length: 13 residues.

This clonotype was detected only once. The V and J genes are TRBV6-5 and TRBJ2-7; the match to TRBD1 covers 7 bases. V lost 2 bases, J lost 5 bases, and 3 bases stayed unmatched. Looked up from germline, CDR1 is MNHEY and CDR2 is SVGAGI. The CDR3 sequence is 13 residues long. This CDR3 is CASSYTTGNEQYF. CDR3 DNA sequence: TGTGCCAGCAGTTACACGACAGGGAACGAGCAGTACTTC.

The chain employs TRBV20-1 and TRBJ2-4; 11 bases are shared with TRBD1. The CDR3 is 15 residues long. V lost 6 bases to trimming and J lost 0 bases; unmatched junction nucleotides: 4. Germline assignment: CDR1 DFQATT and CDR2 SNEGSKA (reference sequence). The CDR3 nucleotides read TGCAGTGCGGCAGGACAGGGGGCAGCCAAAAACATTCAGTACTTC. Encoded protein: CSAAGQGAAKNIQYF.

This clonotype has just one count. CDR3 protein: CASSYVVMTGVFTGELFF. In nucleotides, the CDR3 is TGTGCCAGCAGTTACGTAGTCATGACAGGGGTTTTCACCGGGGAGCTGTTTTTT. This sequence joins TRBV6-5 and TRBJ2-2, with 8 bases fitting TRBD1. The CDR3 extends over 18 amino acids. V dropped 2 bases and J dropped 4; count of bases not matched to a gene: 12. Per the germline V gene, CDR1 is MNHEY and CDR2 is SVGAGI.

CDR3 sequence reads: CASSLAGISNYGYTF. The CDR3 region has the DNA TGCGCCAGCAGCTTGGCGGGAATTTCTAACTATGGCTACACCTTC. The chain is built from TRBV5-1 and TRBJ1-2; no reliable D call. CDR3 size: 15 residues. Per the germline V gene, CDR1 is SGHRS and CDR2 is YFSETQ. Trimming cost V 0 bases and J 0 bases, with 9 bases left between them.

A few counts support this clonotype. The rearrangement joins TRBV29-1 to TRBJ2-1, with a weak D call TRBD1 (5 bases). This CDR3 has 12 amino acids. Germline CDR1 reads SQVTM; CDR2 reads ANQGSEA. The V and J ends lost 6 bases and 4 bases respectively, with 10 bases between them. CDR3 sequence: CSVDSSYNEQFF. CDR3 coding DNA: TGCAGCGTCGACAGCAGTTACAATGAGCAGTTCTTC.

In this sample, this clonotype turned up a few times. The chain combines TRBV28 with TRBJ2-7; D may correspond to TRBD1 or TRBD2 (6 bases each). V lost 5 bases and J lost 6, with 23 bases in between. From germline, CDR1 is MDHEN and CDR2 SYDVKM. This CDR3 has 16 amino acids. The CDR3 nucleotides read TGTGCCAGCAGTGAAGCGTTGGGACGGAGGGGGAGCGAGCAGTACTTC. Its protein product is CASSEALGRRGSEQYF.

The V call is TRBV12-3 or TRBV12-4, the J call TRBJ2-1; 7 nucleotides agree with TRBD1. The CDR3 length is 15 residues. The junction had 9 bases not matched to a gene; V was cut back by 6 bases and J by 4 bases. CDR3 nucleotide sequence: TGTGCCAGCAGACAGGGGACCTCCCAGTACAATGAGCAGTTCTTC. This codes for CASRQGTSQYNEQFF.

The chain couples TRBV20-1 to TRBJ2-5, with 8 bases matching TRBD2. This CDR3 spans 11 amino acids. Germline values: CDR1 DFQATT, CDR2 SNEGSKA (reference sequence). V shed 3 bases, J shed 11 bases, and the junction held 5 bases outside the gene matches. For the CDR3, the DNA is TGCAGTGCTAGCTCACTAGCGGAGCAGTACTTC. It specifies CSASSLAEQYF.

This chain links TRBV29-1 with TRBJ2-2; the D gene could be TRBD1 or TRBD2 (5 bases each). Germline V gives CDR1 SQVTM, CDR2 ANQGSEA. Trimming pared 1 base from V and 2 bases from J, leaving 11 bases between. This CDR3 contains 15 residues. The CDR3 sequence is CSVEVLGQNTGELFF. The DNA for the CDR3 is TGCAGCGTTGAAGTACTAGGACAAAACACCGGGGAGCTGTTTTTT.

V gene TRBV5-6 combines with J gene TRBJ1-2; D is ambiguous. V was clipped by 3 bases and J by 4 bases, with 13 bases between them. Germline CDR1 is SGHDT and CDR2 is YYEEEE. The CDR3 spans 14 residues. The CDR3 DNA sequence: TGTGCCAGCAGCTCCCCCGCGGGAGGCTATGGCTACACCTTC. This translates into CASSSPAGGYGYTF.